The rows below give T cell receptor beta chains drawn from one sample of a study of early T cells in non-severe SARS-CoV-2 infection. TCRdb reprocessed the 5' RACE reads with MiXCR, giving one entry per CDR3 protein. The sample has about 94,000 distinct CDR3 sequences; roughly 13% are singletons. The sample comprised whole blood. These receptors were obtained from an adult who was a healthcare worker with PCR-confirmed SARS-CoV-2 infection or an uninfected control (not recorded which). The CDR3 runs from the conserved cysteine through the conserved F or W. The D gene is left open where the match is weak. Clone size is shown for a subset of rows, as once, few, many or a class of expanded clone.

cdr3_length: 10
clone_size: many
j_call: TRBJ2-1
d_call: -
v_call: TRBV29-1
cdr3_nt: TGCAGCGTCGCGGGAACTTCGGAGTTCTTC
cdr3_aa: CSVAGTSEFF

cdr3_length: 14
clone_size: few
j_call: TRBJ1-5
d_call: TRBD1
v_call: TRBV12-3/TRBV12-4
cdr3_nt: TGTGCCAGCAGTTTCAGACAGGGAGGGGAGCCCCAGCATTTT
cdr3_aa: CASSFRQGGEPQHF

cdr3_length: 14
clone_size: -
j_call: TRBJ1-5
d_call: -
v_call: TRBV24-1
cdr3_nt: TGTGCCACCAGGGGGCCCGGGAGGAATCAGCCCCAGCATTTT
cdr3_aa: CATRGPGRNQPQHF

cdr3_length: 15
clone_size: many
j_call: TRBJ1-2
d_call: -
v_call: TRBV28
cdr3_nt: TGTGCCAGCAGTCCCCGACAGAGTACTAACTATGGCTACACCTTC
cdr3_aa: CASSPRQSTNYGYTF

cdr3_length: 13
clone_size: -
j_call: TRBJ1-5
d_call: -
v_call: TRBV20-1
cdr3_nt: TGCAGTGCTAGTTTGTCCAGCAATCAGCCCCAGCATTTT
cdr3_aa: CSASLSSNQPQHF

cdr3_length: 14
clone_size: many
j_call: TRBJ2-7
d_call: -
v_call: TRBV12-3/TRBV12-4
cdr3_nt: TGTGCCAGCAGTTTAGGGGCAGGGCCCTACGAGCAGTACTTC
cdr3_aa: CASSLGAGPYEQYF

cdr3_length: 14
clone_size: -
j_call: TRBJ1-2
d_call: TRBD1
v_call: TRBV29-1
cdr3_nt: TGCAGCGTTGACCGGGACAGGGGAAACTATGGCTACACCTTC
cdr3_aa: CSVDRDRGNYGYTF

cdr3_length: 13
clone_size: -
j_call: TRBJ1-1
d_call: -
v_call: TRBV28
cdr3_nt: TGTGCCAGCAGTTTCCCATGGGACACTGAAGCTTTCTTT
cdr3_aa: CASSFPWDTEAFF

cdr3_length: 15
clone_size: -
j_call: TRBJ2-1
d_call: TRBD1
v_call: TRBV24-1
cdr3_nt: TGTGCCACCAGTGACACCGGGACAGGGGCAGGGGAGCAGTTCTTC
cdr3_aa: CATSDTGTGAGEQFF

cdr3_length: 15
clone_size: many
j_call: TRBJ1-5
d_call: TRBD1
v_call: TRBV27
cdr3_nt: TGTGCCAGCAGTGCTTGGACAGGGGGAAGTCAGCCCCAGCATTTT
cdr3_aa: CASSAWTGGSQPQHF

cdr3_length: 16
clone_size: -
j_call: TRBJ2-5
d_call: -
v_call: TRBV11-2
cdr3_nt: TGTGCCAGCAGCTTAGACTGGACAGTGTACCAAGAGACCCAGTACTTC
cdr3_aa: CASSLDWTVYQETQYF

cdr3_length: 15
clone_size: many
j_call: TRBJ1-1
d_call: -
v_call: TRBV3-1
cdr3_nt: TGTGCCAGCAGCCAAGGTTACACCCAGAGGACTGAAGCTTTCTTT
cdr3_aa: CASSQGYTQRTEAFF

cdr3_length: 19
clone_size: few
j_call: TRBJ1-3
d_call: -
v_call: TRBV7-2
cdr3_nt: TGTGCCAGCAGCTTATGGGTACCAGGGTCGAAGTTTTCTGGAAACACCATATATTTT
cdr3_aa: CASSLWVPGSKFSGNTIYF

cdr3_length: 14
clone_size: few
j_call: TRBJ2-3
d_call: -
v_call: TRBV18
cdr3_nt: TGTGCCAGCTCACCGGTCCTTACCACAGATACGCAGTATTTT
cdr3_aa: CASSPVLTTDTQYF

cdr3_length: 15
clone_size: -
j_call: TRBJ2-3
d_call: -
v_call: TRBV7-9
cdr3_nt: TGTGCCAGCAGCTTAGTGGGGATTAGCACAGATACGCAGTATTTT
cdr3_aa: CASSLVGISTDTQYF

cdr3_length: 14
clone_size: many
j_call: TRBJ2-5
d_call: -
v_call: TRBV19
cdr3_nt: TGTGCCAGTAGGGTACACCACGACCAAGAGACCCAGTACTTC
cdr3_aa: CASRVHHDQETQYF

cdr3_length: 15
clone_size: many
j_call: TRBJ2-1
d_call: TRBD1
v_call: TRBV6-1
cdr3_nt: TGTGCCAGCAGTGAAGACAGGGGGTCGAACAATGAGCAGTTCTTC
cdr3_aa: CASSEDRGSNNEQFF

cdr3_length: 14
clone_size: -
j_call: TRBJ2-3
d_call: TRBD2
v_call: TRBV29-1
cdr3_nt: TGCAGCGTTGACCGAGCGGGGGGCACAGATACGCAGTATTTT
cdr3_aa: CSVDRAGGTDTQYF

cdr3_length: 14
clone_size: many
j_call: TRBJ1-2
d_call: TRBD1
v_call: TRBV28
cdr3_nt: TGTGCCAGCAGCAGGACAGGGTCAAGTGGAGGCTACACCTTC
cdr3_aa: CASSRTGSSGGYTF

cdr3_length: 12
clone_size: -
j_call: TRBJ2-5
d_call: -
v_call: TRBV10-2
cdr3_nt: TGCGCCAGTCGGGGGGCCCCAGAGGCCCAGTACTTC
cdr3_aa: CASRGAPEAQYF

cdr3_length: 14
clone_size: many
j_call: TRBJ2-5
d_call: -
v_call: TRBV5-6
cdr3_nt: TGTGCCAGCAGCTTGGGTCCAGGAGAAGAGACCCAGTACTTC
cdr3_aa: CASSLGPGEETQYF

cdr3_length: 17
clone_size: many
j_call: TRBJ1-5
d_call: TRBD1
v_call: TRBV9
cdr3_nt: TGTGCCAGCAGCGCGCCGGACAGGGATCTGCGCAATCAGCCCCAGCATTTT
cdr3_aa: CASSAPDRDLRNQPQHF

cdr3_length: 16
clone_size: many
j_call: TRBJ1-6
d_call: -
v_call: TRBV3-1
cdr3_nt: TGTGCCAGCAGCCAAGGGAGACAGGCGTATAATTCACCCCTCCACTTT
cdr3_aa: CASSQGRQAYNSPLHF

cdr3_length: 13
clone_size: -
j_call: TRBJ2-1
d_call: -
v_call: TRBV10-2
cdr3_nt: TGCGCCAGCAGTGACACTCTCTACAATGAGCAGTTCTTC
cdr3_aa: CASSDTLYNEQFF

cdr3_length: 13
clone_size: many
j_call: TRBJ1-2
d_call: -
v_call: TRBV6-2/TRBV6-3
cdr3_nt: TGTGCCAGCAGTTGGCAGGCCGACTATGGCTACACCTTC
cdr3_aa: CASSWQADYGYTF

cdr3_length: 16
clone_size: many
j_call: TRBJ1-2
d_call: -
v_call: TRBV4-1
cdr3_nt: TGCGCCAGCAGCGATGAGAGACAGCCTACTAACTATGGCTACACCTTC
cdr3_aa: CASSDERQPTNYGYTF

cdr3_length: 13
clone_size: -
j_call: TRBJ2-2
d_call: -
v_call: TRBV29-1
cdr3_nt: -
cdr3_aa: CSVAQEGPGSCFF

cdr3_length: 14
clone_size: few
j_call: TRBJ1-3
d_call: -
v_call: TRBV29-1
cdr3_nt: TGCAGCGTTGCAAGACAGGACTCTGGAAACACCATATATTTT
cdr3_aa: CSVARQDSGNTIYF

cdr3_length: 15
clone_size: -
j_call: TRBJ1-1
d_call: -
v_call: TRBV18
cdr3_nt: TGTGCCAGCTCACCACCGAGTTTTACGGGCAGCGAAGCTTTCTTT
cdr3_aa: CASSPPSFTGSEAFF

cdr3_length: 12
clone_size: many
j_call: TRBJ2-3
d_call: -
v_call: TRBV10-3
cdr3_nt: TGTGCCATCAGCCGGACGTTGGATACGCAGTATTTT
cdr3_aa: CAISRTLDTQYF

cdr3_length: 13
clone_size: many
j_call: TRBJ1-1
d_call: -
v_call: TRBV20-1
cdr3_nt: TGCAGTGCAGAGAAAGGACCCAACACTGAAGCTTTCTTT
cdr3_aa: CSAEKGPNTEAFF

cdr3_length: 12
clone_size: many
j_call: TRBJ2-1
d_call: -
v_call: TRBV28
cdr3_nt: TGTGCCAGCAGTTCCGGGACGGGGGAGCAGTTCTTC
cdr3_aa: CASSSGTGEQFF

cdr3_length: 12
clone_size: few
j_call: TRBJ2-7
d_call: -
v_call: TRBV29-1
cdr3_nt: TGCAGCGTTGAAGAAGGAGGTTACGAGCAGTACTTC
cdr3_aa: CSVEEGGYEQYF

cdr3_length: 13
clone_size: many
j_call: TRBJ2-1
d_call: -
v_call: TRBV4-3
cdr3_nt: TGCGCCAGCAGCCAAGAGCTGAGGAGCACCCAGTTCTTC
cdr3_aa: CASSQELRSTQFF

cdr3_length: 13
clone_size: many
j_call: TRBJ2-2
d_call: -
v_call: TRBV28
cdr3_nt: TGTGCCATCCGACGGTGGGACACCGGGGAGCTGTTTTTT
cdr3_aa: CAIRRWDTGELFF

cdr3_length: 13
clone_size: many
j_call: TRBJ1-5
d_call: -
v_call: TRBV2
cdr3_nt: TGTGCCAGCAGTCAAGGGAGGGACCAGCCCCAGCATTTT
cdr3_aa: CASSQGRDQPQHF

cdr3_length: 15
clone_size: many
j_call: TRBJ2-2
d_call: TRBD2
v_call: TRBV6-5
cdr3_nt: TGTGCCAGCAGTCCCACTAGCGGGGGAACCGGGGAGCTGTTTTTT
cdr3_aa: CASSPTSGGTGELFF

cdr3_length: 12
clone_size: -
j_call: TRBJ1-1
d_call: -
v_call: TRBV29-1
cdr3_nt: TGCAGCTCACGGGGGGGGAACACTGAAGCTTTCTTT
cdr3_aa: CSSRGGNTEAFF

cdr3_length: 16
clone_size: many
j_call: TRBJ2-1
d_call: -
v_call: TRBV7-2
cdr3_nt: TGTGCCAGCAGCAATAATCTCGGGACTCGCAACAATGAGCAGTTCTTC
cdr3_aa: CASSNNLGTRNNEQFF

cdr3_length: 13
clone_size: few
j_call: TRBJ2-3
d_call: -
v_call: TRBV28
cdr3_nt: TGTGCCAGCAGTTTCCGGTTCACAGATACGCAGTATTTT
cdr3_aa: CASSFRFTDTQYF